This T cell receptor (beta chain) was found in a study of identical twins. In TCRdb, the 5' RACE reads were re-called with MiXCR into one record per CDR3 protein. The sample carries more than 1.5 million distinct CDR3 sequences, more than 30% recorded once. Germline V gives CDR1 SGHAT, CDR2 FQNNGV. V lost 5 bases to trimming and J lost 10 bases; unmatched junction nucleotides: 8. The CDR3 has 14 amino acids. The TCR comes from a newborn girl in good health. This chain links TRBV11-2 with TRBJ1-6, with 7 nucleotides matching TRBD1. Source material: cord blood. The CDR3 DNA follows: TGTGCCAGCAGCCAACGACAGGGAGGGTCACCCCTCCACTTT. Translated: CASSQRQGGSPLHF.